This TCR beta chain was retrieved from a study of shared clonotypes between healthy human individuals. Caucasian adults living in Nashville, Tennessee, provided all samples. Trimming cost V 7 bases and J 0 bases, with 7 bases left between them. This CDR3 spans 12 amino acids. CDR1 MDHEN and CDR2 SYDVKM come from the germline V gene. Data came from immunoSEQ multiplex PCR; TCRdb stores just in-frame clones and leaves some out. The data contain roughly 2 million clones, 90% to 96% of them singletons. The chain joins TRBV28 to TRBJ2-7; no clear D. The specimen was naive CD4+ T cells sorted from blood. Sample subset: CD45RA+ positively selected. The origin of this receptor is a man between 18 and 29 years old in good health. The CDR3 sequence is CASTRSSYEQYF. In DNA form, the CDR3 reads TGTGCCAGCACCAGAAGCTCCTACGAGCAGTACTTC.